This section outlines one T cell receptor beta chain sequence together with its context. A much bigger clone sits one base away, suggesting this may be a read error. Germline V gene data show CDR1 as MNHEY and CDR2 as SMNVEV (reference sequence). Trimming removed 4 bases from V and 0 bases from J, with 11 bases in between. This CDR3 is 15 amino acids long. The data were taken from a study of glioma-infiltrating T cells. Study at large: Samples included WHO grade II oligodendrogliomas or astrocytomas and initial-diagnosis grade IV glioblastomas.

Using RNA template, CDR3s of TCR alpha and beta were amplified with iRepertoire arm-PCR. TCRdb recomputed calls from the multiplex PCR reads with MiXCR, one row per CDR3 protein. Here the sample spans around 390,000 distinct CDR3 sequences, about 40% being singletons. The sequenced sample was glioma tissue, nonneoplastic brain tissue, or PBMCs (not recorded which). This receptor was identified in a human donor with low-grade glioma or glioblastoma, undergoing nonglioma brain surgery, or in good health (not recorded which). V is TRBV27 and J is TRBJ2-3, with no clear D. The CDR3, as DNA: TGTGCCAGCAGTTCCGAGACTCTAAGCACAGATACGCAGTATTTT. Translation gives CASSSETLSTDTQYF.